The entry below gives a single TCR beta chain sequence along with its context. These data originate in a study of blood T cell repertoires in COVID-19. The repertoire was sequenced with immunoSEQ multiplex PCR; TCRdb's copy has only in-frame clones and lacks some. Counted here are 25,000 to 35,000 clones, approximately 89% occurring once; the ten biggest clones make up approximately 30%. The sequenced sample was peripheral blood. The TCR was taken from an elderly man with acute or convalescent COVID-19.

CDR3 region: CASTVLGSSYNSPLHF. The CDR3 DNA reads TGTGCCAGCACCGTCCTGGGGAGCTCCTATAATTCACCCCTCCACTTT. The chain recombines TRBV28 with TRBJ1-6; D unclear. The CDR3 has 16 residues. Trimming removed 7 bases from V and 0 bases from J, with 13 bases in between. CDR1 is MDHEN, CDR2 SYDVKM, per germline.